What follows describes a single T cell receptor beta chain. Its antigen is not identified. Trimming took off 1 base at V and 7 bases at J, with 16 bases between the two ends. The length of the CDR3 is 15 residues. The V gene's germline CDR1 is SGHTA and CDR2 FQGNSA. This entry belongs to a study of vaccination and CD4 T cells after COVID-19. Study-wide background: Convalescent cases consisted of six males and four females, of whom two were Hispanic. Overall study findings and caveats: A relatively small number of convalescent patients were studied, and no early post-infection timepoints were included.

As for treatment: approximately 10-day PBMC culture with coronavirus spike peptide pools or control peptides (ViraFEST assay). Antigen-specific T cells were expanded with peptide pools by ViraFEST, and TCRs were then sequenced. The medium had half its volume replaced with fresh IL-2 medium on days 3 and 7. With the Oncomine TCR Beta short-read assay, DNA from cultured CD4+ T cells was sequenced. In TCRdb, the PCR reads were re-called with MiXCR into one record per CDR3 protein. Of about 20,000 distinct CDR3 sequences detected, roughly half appear once; the ten largest clones hold approximately 7.4%.

J is TRBJ1-2 and V is TRBV7-2; no reliable D call. The source is a human donor who had recovered from COVID-19. The specimen was CD4+ T cells from blood, cultured in vitro. The CDR3, as DNA: TGTGCCAGCAGCTTAGTATCCCGATCGGCGGGTGGCTACACCTTC. Its translation is CASSLVSRSAGGYTF.